This T cell receptor beta chain derives from a study of blood T cell repertoires in COVID-19 (dated by TCRdb to 2018 to 2021). Regarding the complete study: The collaborator samples originated in the United States, Italy and Spain and spanned the acute and convalescent phases of COVID-19. The material from the prospective study consisted of cDNA or gDNA derived from T cells, B-cell-depleted T cells, or PBMCs. The dataset comprised deeply sampled blood TCRbeta repertoires from subjects exposed to, actively infected with, or recovered from COVID-19. The repertoires were released in a freely available public database intended as a resource for research on the immune response to SARS-CoV-2. Samples were obtained from the ongoing ImmuneRACE study (first 160 participants) and from 950 to 1,500 subjects provided by 6 global collaborators. A de-identified subject ID, COVID-19 status, age in years and sex were almost always included in the sample metadata. HLA class I and class II types, where available, came from metadata supplied by the sample provider rather than from assay-based typing.

As for this clone: Its target antigen remains unknown. Base qualities are not provided; no much larger clone lies one nucleotide away.

CDR1 is given as LNHDA and CDR2 as SQIVND, both from the germline V gene (reference sequence). Cut back by 4 bases and 1 base, the V and J ends lie 7 bases apart. The CDR3 runs 13 amino acids, cysteine and phenylalanine included. The entry retains the CDR3 DNA only, 39 bases that are in frame from base 1. Each collaborating institution followed its own protocols to collect whole blood in K2EDTA tubes. For TCRbeta analysis, collaborator samples were shipped as frozen whole blood, as isolated PBMCs, or as DNA extracted from either sample type. TCRbeta CDR3 regions were amplified from genomic DNA by means of the immunoSEQ Assay, a bias-controlled multiplex PCR. Per the original workflow: The number of nucleated cells in each sample was estimated from the amplification of reference gene primers within the assay. Sequence reads were collapsed and filtered to measure the absolute abundance of every unique TCRbeta CDR3 rearrangement. For each sample, productive Simpson clonality was calculated as the square root of Simpson's diversity index over productive rearrangements. The source is immuneACCESS, and TCRdb retained only in-frame sequences with V and J called. Part of the clones is not carried over; for the studies checked, unresolved V genes explain less than half of this, and the remainder is unexplained. The DNA gave D and trimming, while V, J and clone size come from that table. The sample table shows about 100,000 clones, and approximately 91% are seen once. The ten largest clones take up 6.5% of the sample.

The full study reports these points: The quantity of clinical and demographic metadata differed by source and by participant and was supplied without curation.

Source material: peripheral blood. Recombination connected TRBV19 to TRBJ1-1, with TRBD1 tentatively as D gene (5 bases match). This clonotype originated in a woman in her sixties or seventies with acute or convalescent COVID-19. The CDR3 loop reads CASSTGRNTEAFF. The DNA sequence follows: TGTGCCAGTAGTACAGGGCGGAACACTGAAGCTTTCTTT.